Shown below are 5 T cell receptor beta chains from a single sample sequenced in a study of neurological immune-mediated disorders. TCRdb analysed the 5' RACE reads with MiXCR anew, one entry per CDR3 protein. The table shows about 88,000 distinct CDR3 sequences, with 3.5% to 4% occurring only once. Input material: PBMCs. These receptors were taken from a woman between 18 and 30 years old with multiple sclerosis.

The chain links TRBV4-2 to TRBJ2-4; TRBD2 aligns across 9 bases. Germline values: CDR1 LGHNA, CDR2 YNFKEQ. This CDR3 spans 15 amino acids. Losses at the gene ends were 0 bases for V and 9 bases for J; bases not matched to a gene: 6. The CDR3 here is CASSQEGTSKSIQYF. In DNA form, the CDR3 reads TGTGCCAGCAGCCAAGAAGGGACTAGCAAGTCCATTCAGTACTTC.

The sample holds many counts of this clonotype. The chain employs TRBV6-2 or TRBV6-3 and TRBJ2-7; D is ambiguous. Trimming shortened V by 2 bases and J by 2 bases, and 19 bases separated the two germline ends. This CDR3 has 17 amino acids. The germline gives CDR1 MNHEY, CDR2 SVGEGT. In DNA, the CDR3 is TGTGCCAGCAGTTACCCCGGCTACGAGATCAGCCCCTACGAGCAGTACTTC. It translates to CASSYPGYEISPYEQYF.

Ten or more counts support this clonotype. V usage is TRBV6-5 and J usage is TRBJ1-1; 7 bases map to TRBD1. The length of the CDR3 is 15 residues. J gave up 2 bases and V 4 bases, and 7 bases lay outside the gene matches. CDR1 is MNHEY, CDR2 SVGAGI, per germline. The chain's CDR3 is CASSFTGTANTEAFF. CDR3 nucleotide sequence: TGTGCCAGCAGTTTCACCGGGACAGCAAACACTGAAGCTTTCTTT.

This clonotype was seen many times. The V and J genes are TRBV20-1 and TRBJ1-5, with D possibly TRBD1 on 6 matching bases. Germline CDR1 reads DFQATT; CDR2 reads SNEGSKA (reference sequence). This CDR3 comprises 13 residues. With 3 bases removed from V and 5 bases from J, the gap between germline ends came to 11 bases. CDR3 sequence (DNA): TGCAGTGCTAGCCGGGGGGCGGATCAGCCCCAGCATTTT. Translating it yields CSASRGADQPQHF.

This clonotype was seen at least ten times. V usage is TRBV5-1 and J usage is TRBJ1-5; D unclear. The CDR3 consists of 15 residues. CDR1 is SGHRS, CDR2 YFSETQ, per germline. Trimming removed 0 bases at V and 1 base at J, with 8 bases between. The CDR3 loop is CASSLVAGSNQPQHF. CDR3 bases: TGCGCCAGCAGCTTGGTGGCGGGGAGCAATCAGCCCCAGCATTTT.